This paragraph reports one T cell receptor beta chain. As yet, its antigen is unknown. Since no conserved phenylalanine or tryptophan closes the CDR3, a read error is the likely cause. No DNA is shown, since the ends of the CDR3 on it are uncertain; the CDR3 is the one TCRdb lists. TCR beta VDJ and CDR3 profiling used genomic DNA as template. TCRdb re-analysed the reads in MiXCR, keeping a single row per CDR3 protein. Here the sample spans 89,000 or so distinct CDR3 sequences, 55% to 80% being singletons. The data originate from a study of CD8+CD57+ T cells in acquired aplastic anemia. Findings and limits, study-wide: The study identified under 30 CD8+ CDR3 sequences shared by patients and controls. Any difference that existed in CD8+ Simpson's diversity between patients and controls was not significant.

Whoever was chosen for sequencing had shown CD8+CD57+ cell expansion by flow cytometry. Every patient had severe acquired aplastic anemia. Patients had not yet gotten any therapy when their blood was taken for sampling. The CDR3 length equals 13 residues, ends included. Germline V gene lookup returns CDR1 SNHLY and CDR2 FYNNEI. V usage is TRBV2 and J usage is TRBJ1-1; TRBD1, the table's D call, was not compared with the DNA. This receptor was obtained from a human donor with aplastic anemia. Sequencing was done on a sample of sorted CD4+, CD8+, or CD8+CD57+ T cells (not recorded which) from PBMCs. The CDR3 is CAGGGTGGTEAFL.